This record covers a single T cell receptor beta chain. This CDR3 region has 15 residues. Germline values: CDR1 SGHTA, CDR2 FQGNSA. Unmatched junction bases numbered 7, after V lost 5 bases and J lost 2 bases. Sequencing used immunoSEQ multiplex PCR; TCRdb keeps in-frame clones, though not all of them. The table includes 200,000 or so clones, about 86% detected once. This record comes from a study of blood T cell repertoires in COVID-19. The wider study: Sources were T cells, B-cell-depleted T cells, or PBMCs; the material itself was cDNA or gDNA.

The specimen was peripheral blood. This receptor was taken from an older woman with acute or convalescent COVID-19. The chain couples TRBV7-2 to TRBJ2-7, with 9 bases identical to TRBD1. DNA for the CDR3: TGTGCCAGCAGCAGGGGACAGGGCCAAACCTACGAGCAGTACTTC. Its protein is CASSRGQGQTYEQYF.